This T cell receptor (beta chain) derives from a study of T cells in Graves' hyperthyroidism and ophthalmopathy (dated by TCRdb to between 2017 and 2020). General notes on the study: Peripheral blood samples were taken at initial diagnosis, before any treatment was given. Prospective prediction of ophthalmopathy was tested in an independent validation cohort consisting of under 20 hyperthyroidism patients and 15 or so patients who later progressed to ophthalmopathy. The paper describes TCR Vbeta CDR3 sequencing of 140 or so peripheral blood samples, made up of 43 ophthalmopathy patients, 70 to 80 hyperthyroidism patients and approximately 17 progressor patients. In addition, the study compared T-cell repertoires in thyroid tissue and in blood from several Graves' hyperthyroidism patients. A discovery cohort of roughly 100 patients, approximately 45 with Graves' ophthalmopathy and roughly 59 with stable Graves' hyperthyroidism, was used to find distinguishing TCR V-J signatures. The approximately 100 discovery patients were randomly divided into training and test sets at a 7:3 ratio. Following sampling, methimazole starting at 30 mg daily was given to hyperthyroidism patients, and high-dose intravenous methylprednisolone was given to ophthalmopathy patients.

The TCR beta CDR3 regions were amplified from the RNA transcripts. The first round of RT-PCR for the TCR CDR3 was performed with the HTBI primer set and the Qiagen OneStep RT-PCR kit. Libraries were constructed in a second round of multiplex PCR, after which size selection and purification were performed. Sequencing of the libraries was done on an Illumina HiSeq2000 using paired-end 100 bp reads. In the authors' own workflow: SOAPnuke was used to process the raw data, throwing out any read that contained adapters or uncalled bases, had a mean Phred below 15, or lacked an exact constant-primer or identifier match. COPE v1.2.5 was used to merge the high-quality paired reads, and each unique nucleotide sequence was defined as a clonotype. Clonotypes were aligned to IMGT TRBV, TRBD and TRBJ reference segments using MiTCR v1.1. The analysis was restricted to V-J combinations with a frequency above 0.0001, which together covered just over 98% of the repertoires. A TCS score was defined as the ratio between F50 (clonal expansion) and ExV (chaos), using BLOSUM62-based TCRdist between CDR3 peptides within each V-J. Welch's t-statistics and random forest reduced roughly 500 V-J features to roughly 13, which were used in a naive Bayes classifier (R e1071). In TCRdb, the public reads were trimmed at Q25 with fastp and aligned with MiXCR, with productive beta chains retained. Each record represents a unique CDR3 protein, reported with the most common genes and DNA among its rows. TCRdb's processing, not the study's, gives the V and J calls here. In all, the sample holds over 150,000 distinct CDR3 sequences, and around 17% of those were seen once. The ten largest clonotypes hold 40% to 65% of the sample.

CDR1 MGHRA and CDR2 YSYEKL are derived from the germline V gene. Trimming removed 0 bases from V and 5 bases from J, leaving 22 bases between the germline ends. The CDR3 holds 18 amino acids from the cysteine to the phenylalanine. Only the CDR3 portion is preserved as DNA: 54 bases, with reading frame beginning at the first base. The paper's findings and limits, for the study overall: Sample size was not statistically predetermined, and blinding of investigators to group allocation was not performed. A model built on a 13 V-J signature distinguished ophthalmopathy from stable hyperthyroidism, reaching roughly 88% sensitivity and around 81% specificity in cross-validation and 80%/75% in testing. During validation, the model predicted progression to ophthalmopathy a median of about 6.5 months ahead of onset, with more than 55% sensitivity and 72% to 80% specificity. Most expanded thyroid clonotypes (frequency above 0.001) were also detected in blood, suggesting blood repertoires may reflect thyroid immune responses.

This clonotype was found many times. Its target antigen remains unknown. No much larger clonotype is one base removed from it; base qualities were not supplied. Stable Graves' hyperthyroidism was defined as no progression to ophthalmopathy during 18 months of follow-up. The hyperthyroidism patients were between 18 and 65 years old and newly diagnosed, with a disease duration of less than 2 months. Exclusion was applied to patients with uncontrolled infections, other autoimmune diseases, pregnancy or lactation. Diagnoses relied on clinical symptoms, serum thyroxine and TRAb, thyroid ultrasound and orbital computed tomography. Ficoll-Paque density gradient centrifugation was used to isolate PBMCs from around 10 ml of fresh peripheral blood. Total RNA was extracted with Trizol reagent, and quality was checked on an Agilent 2100 Bioanalyzer.

The chain is encoded by TRBV4-1 joined to TRBJ1-1, and the D gene may be TRBD1, 5 bases matching. This TCR was sampled from a woman aged 50 to 60 with Graves' hyperthyroidism. Sequenced sample: blood. The nucleotides read TGCGCCAGCAGCCAAGATTGGGGCCCCAGAGTCATGGGGACTGAAGCTTTCTTT. Its protein is CASSQDWGPRVMGTEAFF.